There are a few counts of the clone carrying this T cell receptor (beta chain). Its cognate antigen is unknown. 5'RACE with constant-segment primers yielded barcoded, UMI-tagged TCR alpha and TCR beta cDNA libraries. TCRdb reanalysed the 5' RACE reads using MiXCR and keeps one entry per CDR3 protein. The sample lists approximately 260,000 distinct CDR3 sequences; 16% were seen once. The sample belongs to a study of T-cell memory formation after mild COVID-19. Study-wide background: Largely, the TCR clusters proved donor specific.

Notes on the study in general: Whether day 37 second-wave clones are SARS-CoV-2-specific was not confirmed.

The specimen sequenced was PBMCs or a T cell subset sorted from them (not recorded which). This receptor was identified in a young man who had mild COVID-19 (a few samples of this study predate the infection). Cell type and time point are not known.

CDR3 in amino acids: CASSSWGGGYQETQYF. For the CDR3, the DNA is TGTGCCAGCAGCTCCTGGGGTGGGGGATACCAAGAGACCCAGTACTTC. The chain has TRBV5-8 and TRBJ2-5, with D perhaps given as TRBD1 or TRBD2 (5 bases each). In germline, CDR1 is SGHTS, CDR2 YDEGEE. The CDR3 contains 16 residues. V dropped 3 bases and J dropped 0 bases, with 15 bases sitting between them.